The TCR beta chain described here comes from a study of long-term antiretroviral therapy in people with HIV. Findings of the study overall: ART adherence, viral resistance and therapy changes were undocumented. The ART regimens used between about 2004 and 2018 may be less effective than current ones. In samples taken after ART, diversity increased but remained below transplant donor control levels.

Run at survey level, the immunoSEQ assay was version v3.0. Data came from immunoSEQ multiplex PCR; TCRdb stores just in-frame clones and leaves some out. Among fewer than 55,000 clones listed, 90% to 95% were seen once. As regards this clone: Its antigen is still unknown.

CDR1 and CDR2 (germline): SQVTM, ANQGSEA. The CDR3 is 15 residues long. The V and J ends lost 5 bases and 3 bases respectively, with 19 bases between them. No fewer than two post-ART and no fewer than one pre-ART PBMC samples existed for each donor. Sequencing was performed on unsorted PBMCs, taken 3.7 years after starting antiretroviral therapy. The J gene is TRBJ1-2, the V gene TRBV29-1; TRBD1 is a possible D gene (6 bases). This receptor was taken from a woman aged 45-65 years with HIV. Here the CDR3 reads CSVQTPGNRDYGYTF. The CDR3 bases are TGCAGCGTTCAAACTCCGGGGAACAGGGACTATGGCTACACCTTC.